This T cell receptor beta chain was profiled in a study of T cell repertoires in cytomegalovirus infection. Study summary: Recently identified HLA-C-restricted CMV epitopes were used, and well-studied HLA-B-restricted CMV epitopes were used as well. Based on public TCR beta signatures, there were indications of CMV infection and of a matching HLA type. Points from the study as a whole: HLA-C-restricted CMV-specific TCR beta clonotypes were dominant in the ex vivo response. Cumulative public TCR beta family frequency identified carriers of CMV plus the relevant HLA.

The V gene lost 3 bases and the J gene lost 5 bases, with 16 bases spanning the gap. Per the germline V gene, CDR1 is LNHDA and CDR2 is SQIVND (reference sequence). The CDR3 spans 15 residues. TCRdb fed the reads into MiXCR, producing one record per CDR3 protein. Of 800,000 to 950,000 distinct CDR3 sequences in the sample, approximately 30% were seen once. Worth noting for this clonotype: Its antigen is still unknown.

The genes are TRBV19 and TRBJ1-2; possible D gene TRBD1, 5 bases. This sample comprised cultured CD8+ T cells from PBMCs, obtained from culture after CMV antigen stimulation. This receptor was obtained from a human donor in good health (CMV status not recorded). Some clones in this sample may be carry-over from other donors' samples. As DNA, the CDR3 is TGTGCCAGTAGTATCGGCAGCCGAGGGACTTATGGCTACACCTTC. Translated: CASSIGSRGTYGYTF.